This TCR beta chain was identified in a study of patients and donors after allogeneic stem cell transplantation. TCRdb independently ran MiXCR on the RT-PCR reads; one entry per CDR3 protein. The sample contains about a million distinct CDR3 sequences, roughly 18% of which appear only once. This clonotype has only a few counts. Sequencing was performed on blood, either unsorted or a sorted T cell fraction (not recorded which). The sequence was collected from a human donor who was either an allogeneic HSCT recipient or a stem cell or donor lymphocyte infusion donor (not recorded which). It is not recorded whose cells these are; they may come from a transplant donor.

The CDR3 loop reads CATSDPISWAPNTGELFF. CDR3 nucleotides: TGTGCCACCAGTGATCCCATCAGTTGGGCGCCGAACACCGGGGAGCTGTTTTTT. The chain has TRBV24-1 and TRBJ2-2; D is unclear. The germline V gene has CDR1 KGHDR and CDR2 SFDVKD. The germline V and J ends were trimmed by 3 bases and 0 bases, with 16 bases remaining between them. The length of the CDR3 is 18 residues.